Presented here are 24 T cell receptor beta chains from one specimen sequenced in a study of T-cell memory formation after mild COVID-19. TCRdb redid the calling of the 5' RACE reads with MiXCR, one entry per CDR3 protein. The table has hundreds of thousands of distinct CDR3 sequences, 17% seen once. Sequenced sample: PBMCs or a T cell subset sorted from them (not recorded which). The source is an adult woman who had mild COVID-19 (a few samples of this study predate the infection). Cell type and time point are not known.

The chain recombines TRBV4-1 with TRBJ2-3, with D maybe TRBD2 (5 bases). CDR3 length equals 15 residues. Germline-derived CDR1 and CDR2 are MGHRA and YSYEKL. The V end lost 1 base, the J end lost 0 bases, and 8 bases lay between the germline ends. The CDR3 coding sequence is TGCGCCAGCAGCCAAGTCGCGGGTAGCACAGATACGCAGTATTTT. It yields the protein CASSQVAGSTDTQYF.

This clonotype was recorded a few times. V gene TRBV20-1 combines with J gene TRBJ2-2, with unresolved D. This CDR3 has 13 residues. The V end was cut by 0 bases, the J end by 3 bases, with 5 bases between. The germline V gene encodes CDR1 DFQATT and CDR2 SNEGSKA (reference sequence). The CDR3 spells CSARDSYTGELFF. The DNA of the CDR3 is TGCAGTGCTAGAGACAGCTACACCGGGGAGCTGTTTTTT.

V gene TRBV7-2 combines with J gene TRBJ2-7; 7 nucleotides match TRBD1. CDR3 length: 14 amino acids. Germline V lookup: CDR1 SGHTA, CDR2 FQGNSA. V trimming: 6 bases; J trimming: 2 bases; junction bases outside the gene matches: 7. The CDR3 is CASRPGDSPYEQYF. The DNA for the CDR3 is TGTGCCAGCAGACCCGGGGACAGTCCCTACGAGCAGTACTTC.

This sequence joins TRBV5-1 and TRBJ1-6; no reliable D call. Germline CDR1 is SGHRS and CDR2 is YFSETQ. The CDR3 is 13 amino acids. V was cut by 0 bases and J by 13 bases, with 11 bases left in between. The CDR3 reads CASSLDGYGPLHF. DNA of the CDR3: TGCGCCAGCAGCTTGGATGGGTATGGGCCCCTCCACTTT.

The V call is TRBV6-5, the J call TRBJ1-2, with TRBD1 identical over 10 bases. Germline V gene data show CDR1 as MNHEY and CDR2 as SVGAGI. The CDR3 loop spans 14 amino acids. The J segment lost 7 bases and the V segment lost 2 bases, leaving 4 bases of the junction unmatched. The CDR3 nucleotides are TGTGCCAGCAGTTACAGACAGGGGGCTATTGGCTACACCTTC. Amino acids: CASSYRQGAIGYTF.

This clonotype was observed a handful of times. The chain has TRBV18 and TRBJ2-3, with TRBD1 identical over 10 bases. After removal of 0 bases from V and 7 bases from J, the junction contained 13 bases not matched to a gene. The CDR3 consists of 18 residues. Germline CDR1 is KGHSH and CDR2 is LQKENI. The CDR3 sequence is CASSPPKGRDRGLYTQYF. The CDR3 nucleotides read TGTGCCAGCTCACCACCAAAAGGCCGGGACAGGGGCTTATATACGCAGTATTTT.

This clonotype was counted a few times. The V and J genes are TRBV5-1 and TRBJ1-1; D perhaps matches TRBD1 (5 bases). The CDR3 runs 14 residues. V was pared by 1 base and J by 4 bases, with 11 bases between. Per germline, CDR1 SGHRS and CDR2 YFSETQ. CDR3 sequence (DNA): TGCGCCAGCAGCTTGAACACAGGATCCACTGAAGCTTTCTTT. This gives the protein CASSLNTGSTEAFF.

The genes are TRBV7-2 and TRBJ2-2; 9 nucleotides line up with TRBD2. V shed 2 bases, J shed 5 bases, and the junction held 6 bases outside the gene matches. Looked up from germline, CDR1 is SGHTA and CDR2 is FQGNSA. The CDR3 has 16 amino acids. The CDR3 loop is CASSLWAGGFTGELFF. For the CDR3, the DNA is TGTGCCAGCAGCTTATGGGCGGGAGGGTTTACCGGGGAGCTGTTTTTT.

The chain recombines TRBV21-1 with TRBJ2-4; TRBD2 was called by the table and not checked on the DNA. TRBV21-1 constitutes a pseudogene. The CDR3 contains 16 residues. The CDR3 DNA reads as TGTGCCAGCAGCCACAGGAAAGGGAGGTTAAGAAACATTCAGTACTTC. Its translation is CASSHRKGRLRNIQYF.

The V call is TRBV5-1, the J call TRBJ2-4; perhaps TRBD1 as D (6 bases). Germline CDR1 and CDR2: SGHRS and YFSETQ. CDR3 length equals 13 residues. V was trimmed by 2 bases and J by 7 bases, leaving 10 bases between them. Here the CDR3 DNA reads TGCGCCAGCAGCTTCTCCCAGGGGAACATTCAGTACTTC. Its translation: CASSFSQGNIQYF.

This clonotype was found a few times. The J gene is TRBJ1-3, the V gene TRBV7-6; D is uncertain. Germline lookup yields CDR1 SGHVS and CDR2 FNYEAQ. V gave up 5 bases and J gave up 0 bases, with 11 bases separating them. The CDR3 consists of 15 residues. The CDR3 loop is CASSLGTPSGNTIYF. Here the CDR3 DNA reads TGTGCCAGCAGCCTCGGTACCCCCTCTGGAAACACCATATATTTT.

The chain uses TRBV6-2 or TRBV6-3 and TRBJ2-5, with D perhaps TRBD1 (5 bases). V dropped 5 bases and J dropped 5 bases, with 21 bases sitting between them. The CDR3 totals 16 residues. Germline values: CDR1 MNHEY, CDR2 SVGEGT. This CDR3 reads CASSPVRALKGETQYF. CDR3 nucleotides: TGTGCCAGCAGTCCAGTCCGGGCCCTAAAGGGGGAGACCCAGTACTTC.

This clonotype was detected only a few times. The J gene is TRBJ1-1, the V gene TRBV4-1, with a possible D match to TRBD1 (5 bases). CDR1 MGHRA and CDR2 YSYEKL come from the germline V gene. The V gene lost 6 bases and the J gene lost 5 bases, with 13 bases spanning the gap. The length of the CDR3 is 13 residues. CDR3 residues: CASRRPGGTEAFF. DNA for the CDR3: TGCGCCAGCAGACGCCCTGGGGGGACTGAAGCTTTCTTT.

This clonotype has more than one count but fewer than ten. The chain uses TRBV5-6 and TRBJ1-1; D perhaps matches TRBD1 (5 bases). Germline CDR1 SGHDT, CDR2 YYEEEE. CDR3 length: 15 amino acids. V lost 3 bases, J lost 3 bases, and 15 bases lay in between. The CDR3 loop reads CASSWAPRGDTEAFF. CDR3 nucleotides: TGTGCCAGCAGCTGGGCTCCACGAGGGGACACTGAAGCTTTCTTT.

The rearrangement joins TRBV20-1 to TRBJ1-3; possible D gene TRBD1, 5 bases. The CDR3 loop spans 13 amino acids. Deletions cut 2 bases from V and 2 bases from J, with 7 bases between. Germline V gives CDR1 DFQATT, CDR2 SNEGSKA (reference sequence). The CDR3 reads CSARRTPGNTIYF. The CDR3 DNA sequence: TGCAGTGCTAGAAGGACACCTGGAAACACCATATATTTT.

The V gene is TRBV15, the J gene TRBJ2-3; TRBD2 is a possible D gene (6 bases). Trimming removed 0 bases from V and 6 bases from J, with 13 bases in between. Germline-derived CDR1 and CDR2 are LNHNV and YYDKDF (reference sequence). CDR3 size: 15 residues. CDR3 bases: TGTGCCACCAGCAGAGACCTCGTACGGGGGGATACGCAGTATTTT. Translated, it gives CATSRDLVRGDTQYF.

This clonotype turned up a few times. J is TRBJ1-2 and V is TRBV10-3; D may be TRBD1 (6 bases). This CDR3 comprises 15 residues. Per the germline V gene, CDR1 is ENHRY and CDR2 is SYGVKD. V was shortened by 10 bases and J by 4 bases, with 22 bases between the two germline ends. CDR3 sequence reads: CATTPGTREPYGYTF. The CDR3 DNA follows: TGTGCCACCACACCCGGGACACGAGAACCCTATGGCTACACCTTC.

Here the CDR3 DNA reads TGCAGTGCTAGTCGGAGGGAGGGGACCCAGTACTTC. It is translated as CSASRREGTQYF. This chain connects TRBV20-1 to TRBJ2-5, with TRBD2 matching 7 bases. With V trimmed by 3 bases and J by 7 bases, 5 bases remained unmatched. The CDR3 is made up of 12 amino acids. In germline, CDR1 is DFQATT, CDR2 SNEGSKA (reference sequence).

This sequence joins TRBV6-2 or TRBV6-3 and TRBJ2-4; D tentatively fits TRBD1 or TRBD2 (7 bases each). The CDR3 sequence is 17 residues long. V was pared by 6 bases and J by 3 bases, with 21 bases between. Germline V gene lookup returns CDR1 MNHEY and CDR2 SVGEGT. The CDR3 loop is CASRKGGRGPFKNIQYF. Here the CDR3 DNA reads TGTGCCAGCAGAAAGGGGGGGAGGGGGCCTTTCAAAAACATTCAGTACTTC.

The chain uses TRBV6-5 and TRBJ2-2, with a tentative D call TRBD2 (5 bases). In germline, CDR1 is MNHEY, CDR2 SVGAGI. The ends were cut back, 10 bases at V and 3 bases at J, with 12 bases in the middle. The CDR3 runs to 13 residues. The DNA for the CDR3 is TGTGCCACTAGCATGCGTTACACCGGGGAGCTGTTTTTT. It specifies CATSMRYTGELFF.

The J gene is TRBJ1-4, the V gene TRBV10-2; D perhaps matches TRBD1 (5 bases). In germline, CDR1 is WSHSY, CDR2 SAAADI. CDR3 length equals 15 residues. Deletions cut 6 bases from V and 8 bases from J, with 19 bases between. CDR3 bases: TGCGCCAGCAGAAACATTACAGGAATCGAGGAAAAACTGTTTTTT. As protein: CASRNITGIEEKLFF.

The rearrangement uses TRBV4-2 and TRBJ1-4, with D maybe TRBD1 (6 bases). Trimming removed 0 bases at V and 7 bases at J, with 12 bases between. Germline CDR1 LGHNA, CDR2 YNFKEQ. The CDR3 is 15 residues long. Written as DNA, the CDR3 is TGTGCCAGCAGCCAAGAGTGGGGGCTGGGTGAAAAACTGTTTTTT. Translating gives CASSQEWGLGEKLFF.

This clonotype showed up many times. This chain links TRBV6-6 with TRBJ1-1; 10 positions match TRBD1. The trim removed 5 bases at V and 1 base at J, leaving 7 bases unmatched. CDR1 and CDR2 (germline): MNHNY, SVGAGI (reference sequence). This CDR3 is built from 16 residues. For the CDR3, the DNA is TGTGCCAGCAGTCCCCCGGACAGGGGGGGGAACACTGAAGCTTTCTTT. Residues: CASSPPDRGGNTEAFF.

In this sample, this clonotype turned up a few times. The chain employs TRBV12-3 or TRBV12-4 and TRBJ1-2, with 7 nucleotides matching TRBD1. CDR3 length: 14 amino acids. J was trimmed by 3 bases and V by 4 bases; bases with no gene match: 5. CDR3 loop: CASSSRGQYYGYTF. The CDR3 region has the DNA TGTGCCAGCAGTTCTAGGGGGCAGTACTATGGCTACACCTTC.